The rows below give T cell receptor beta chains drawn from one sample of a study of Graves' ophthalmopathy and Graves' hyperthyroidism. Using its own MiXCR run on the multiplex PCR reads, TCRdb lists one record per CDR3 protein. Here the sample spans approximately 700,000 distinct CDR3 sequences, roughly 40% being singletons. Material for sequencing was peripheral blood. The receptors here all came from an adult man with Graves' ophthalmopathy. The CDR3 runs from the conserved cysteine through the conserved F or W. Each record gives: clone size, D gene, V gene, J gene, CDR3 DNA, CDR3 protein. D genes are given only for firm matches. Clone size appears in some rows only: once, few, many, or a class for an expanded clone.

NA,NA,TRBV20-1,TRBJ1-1,TGCAGTGCTGAGCAGAGGAACACTGAAGCTTTCTTT,CSAEQRNTEAFF
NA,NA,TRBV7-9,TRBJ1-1,TGTGCCAGCAGCTTAGCTGGGCTCGGGATTGAAGCCTTCTTT,CASSLAGLGIEAFF
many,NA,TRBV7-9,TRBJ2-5,TGTGCCAGCAGCTTAGTCGGCAGCGCTCAAGAGACCCAGTACTTC,CASSLVGSAQETQYF
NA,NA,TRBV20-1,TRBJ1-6,TGCAGTGCGAACCGACAGAGCTCCTATAATTCACCCCTCCACTTT,CSANRQSSYNSPLHF
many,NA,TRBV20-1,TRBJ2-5,TGCAGCACTAGGGCCCCCGCGCACCAAGAGACCCAGTACTTC,CSTRAPAHQETQYF
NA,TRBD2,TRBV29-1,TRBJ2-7,TGCAGCGTTGAAGTCGCGGCGCGGGGGGTGGCGAGTGAGCAGTACTTC,CSVEVAARGVASEQYF
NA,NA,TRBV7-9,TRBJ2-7,TGTGCCAGCAGCTTGGGAGAGGGGGGTCGCGAGCAGTACTTC,CASSLGEGGREQYF
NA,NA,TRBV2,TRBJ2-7,TGTGCCAGCAGTGTCCTCTGGGGGAACGAGCAGTACTTC,CASSVLWGNEQYF
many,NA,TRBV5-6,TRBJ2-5,TGTGCCAGCAGCTTGAATGTCGGGCGGCGAGAGACCCAGTACTTC,CASSLNVGRRETQYF
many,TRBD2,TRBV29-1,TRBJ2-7,TGCAGCGTTGAAGGTCTAGCGGGAGGGCTCCGGGGGGAGCAGTACTTC,CSVEGLAGGLRGEQYF
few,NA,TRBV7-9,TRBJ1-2,TGTGCCAGCAGCTTAATGAGTAGTGGCTACACCTTC,CASSLMSSGYTF
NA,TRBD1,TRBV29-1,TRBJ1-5,TGCAGCGTTACCGGGACAGTGGGTCAGCCCCAGCATTTT,CSVTGTVGQPQHF
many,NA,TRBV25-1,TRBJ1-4,TGTGCCAGCAGAGACAGCGCAACTAATGAAAAACTGTTTTTT,CASRDSATNEKLFF
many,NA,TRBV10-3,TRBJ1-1,TGTGCCATCAGTGATTCGTTGGGGCCCACTGAAGCTTTCTTT,CAISDSLGPTEAFF
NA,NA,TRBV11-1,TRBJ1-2,TGTGCCAGCAGCTTATCGCTAAGCGACCCATACTACACCTTC,CASSLSLSDPYYTF
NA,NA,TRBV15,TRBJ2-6,TGTGCCACCAGCAGAGATCCGGCGGCGGGTGGAGCCAACGTCCTGACTTTC,CATSRDPAAGGANVLTF
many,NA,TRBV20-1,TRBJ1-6,TGCAGTGCTAGGTTTTTGGGGAATTCACCCCTCCACTTT,CSARFLGNSPLHF
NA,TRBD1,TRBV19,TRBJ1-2,TGTGCCAGTGCCCGGGACAGCAACTATGGCTACACCTTC,CASARDSNYGYTF
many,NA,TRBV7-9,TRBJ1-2,TGTGCCAGCAGCCAAGCAAGGGTTTTGGGTATGGTGGATGGCTACACCTTC,CASSQARVLGMVDGYTF
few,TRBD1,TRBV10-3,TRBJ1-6,TGTGCCAGCAGTTACGTTACGACAGGGGGCGGTTCACCCCTCCACTTT,CASSYVTTGGGSPLHF
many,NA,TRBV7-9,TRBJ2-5,TGTGCCAGCAGTCGGGACTTACAAGAGACCCAGTACTTC,CASSRDLQETQYF
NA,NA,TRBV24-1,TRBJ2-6,TGTGCCACCAGTGGCAGGGGGGCCAACGTCCTGACTTTC,CATSGRGANVLTF
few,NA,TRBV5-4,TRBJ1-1,TGTGCCAGCAGCTTAGAGTGGTACCTAAACACTGAAGCTTTCTTT,CASSLEWYLNTEAFF
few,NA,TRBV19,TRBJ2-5,TGTGCCAGTAGTATTACGGCAGCCCAAGAGACCCAGTACTTC,CASSITAAQETQYF
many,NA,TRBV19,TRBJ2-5,TGTGCCAGTAGTCGCCAGGCGGGACAGTCCCAAGAGACCCAGTACTTC,CASSRQAGQSQETQYF
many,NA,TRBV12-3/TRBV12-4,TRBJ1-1,TGTGCCAGCAAAGTGAACACTGAAGCTTTCTTT,CASKVNTEAFF
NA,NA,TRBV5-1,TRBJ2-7,TGCGCCAGCAGCTTGTACCCTGGATACTACGAGCAGTACTTC,CASSLYPGYYEQYF
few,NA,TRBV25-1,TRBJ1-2,TGTGCCAGCAGTGATAGTGCCGGGAACTATGGCTACACCTTC,CASSDSAGNYGYTF
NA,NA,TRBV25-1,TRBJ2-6,TGTGCCAGCAGTTCCCTACAGGCTTACTCTGGGGCCAACGTCCTGACTTTC,CASSSLQAYSGANVLTF
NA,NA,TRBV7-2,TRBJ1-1,TGTGCCTGGAGCCGCGCCGGGGGGAACACTGAAGCTTTCTTT,CAWSRAGGNTEAFF
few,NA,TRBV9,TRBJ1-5,TGTGCCAGCAGCAAGGGACCGAATCAGCCCCAGCATTTT,CASSKGPNQPQHF
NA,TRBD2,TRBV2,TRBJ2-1,TGTGCCAGCACTAGCGGGAGGTTACCAAGCGATGAGCAGTTCTTC,CASTSGRLPSDEQFF
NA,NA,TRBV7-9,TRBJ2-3,TGTGCCAGCAGCTGGAGCGGTGGAGCTACGCAGTATTTT,CASSWSGGATQYF
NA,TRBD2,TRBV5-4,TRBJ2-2,TGTGCCAGCAGCTGGTCCTCGGGGGGGGCGAGGAACACCGGGGAGCTGTTTTTT,CASSWSSGGARNTGELFF
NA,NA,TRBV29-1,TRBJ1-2,TGCAGCGTCCGGGGGCAATATGGCTACACCTTC,CSVRGQYGYTF
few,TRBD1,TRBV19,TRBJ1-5,TGTGCCAGTAGTCCTACAGGGGGCAGTCAGCCCCAGCATTTT,CASSPTGGSQPQHF
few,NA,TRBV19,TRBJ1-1,TGTGCCAGTAGTAGAGGAAGTAAGGACACTGAAGCTTTCTTT,CASSRGSKDTEAFF
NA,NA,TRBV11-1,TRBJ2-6,TGTGCCAGCAGCTTATGGTCAGGGGCGCCCGGGGCCAACGTCCTGATTTTC,CASSLWSGAPGANVLIF
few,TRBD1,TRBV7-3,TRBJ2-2,TGTGCCAGCAGCTTAGACAGGGAATTGACCGGGGAGCTGTTTTTT,CASSLDRELTGELFF
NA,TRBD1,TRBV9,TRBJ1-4,TGTGCCAGCAGCCCAGACAGGGTTCTAAATGAAAAACTGTTTTTT,CASSPDRVLNEKLFF
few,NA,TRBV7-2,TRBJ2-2,TGTGCCAGCACCGAAACGGGACTGAACACCGGGGAGCTGTTTTTT,CASTETGLNTGELFF
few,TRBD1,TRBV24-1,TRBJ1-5,TGTGCCAGCAGCGGGACAGATGATCAGCCCCAGCATTTT,CASSGTDDQPQHF
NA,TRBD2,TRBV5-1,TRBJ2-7,TGCGCCAGCAGCAAGGGACTAGCGCGCGCCTACGAGCAGTACTTC,CASSKGLARAYEQYF
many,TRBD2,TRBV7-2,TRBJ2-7,TGTGCCAGCAGCTCCGGACTAGCGAACTACGAGCAGTACTTC,CASSSGLANYEQYF
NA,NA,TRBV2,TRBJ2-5,TGTGCCAGCAGCGCAGTCCGGGGAAGATTCGTAGAGACCCAGTACTTC,CASSAVRGRFVETQYF
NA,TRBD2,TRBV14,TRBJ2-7,TGTGCCAGCAGCCAAGACCTCGGGGCTAGCGGGAGCTACGAGCAGTACTTC,CASSQDLGASGSYEQYF